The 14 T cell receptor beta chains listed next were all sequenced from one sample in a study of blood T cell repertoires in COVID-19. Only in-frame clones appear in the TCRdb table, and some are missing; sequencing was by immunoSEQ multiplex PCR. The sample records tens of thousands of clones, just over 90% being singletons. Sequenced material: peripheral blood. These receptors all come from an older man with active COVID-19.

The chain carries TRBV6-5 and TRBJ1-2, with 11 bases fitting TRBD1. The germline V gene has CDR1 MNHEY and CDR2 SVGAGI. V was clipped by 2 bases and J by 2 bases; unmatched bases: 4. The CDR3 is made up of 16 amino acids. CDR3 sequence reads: CASSYGGTGGNYGYTF. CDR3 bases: TGTGCCAGCAGTTACGGGGGGACAGGGGGGAACTATGGCTACACCTTC.

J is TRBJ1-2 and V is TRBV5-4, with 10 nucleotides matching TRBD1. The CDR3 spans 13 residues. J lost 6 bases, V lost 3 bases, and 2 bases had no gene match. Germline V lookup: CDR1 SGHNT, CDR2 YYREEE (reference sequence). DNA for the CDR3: TGTGCCAGCAGCTCCGGGACAGGGGATGGCTACACCTTC. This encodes CASSSGTGDGYTF.

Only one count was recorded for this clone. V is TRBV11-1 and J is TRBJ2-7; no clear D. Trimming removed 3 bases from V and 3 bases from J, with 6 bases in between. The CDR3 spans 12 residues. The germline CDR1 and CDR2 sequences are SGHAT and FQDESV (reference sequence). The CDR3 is CASSLLGYEQYF. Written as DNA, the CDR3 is TGTGCCAGCAGCTTGCTAGGCTACGAGCAGTACTTC. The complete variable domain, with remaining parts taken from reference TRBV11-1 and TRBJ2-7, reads EAEVAQSPRYKITEKSQAVAFWCDPISGHATLYWYRQILGQGPELLVQFQDESVVDDSQLPKDRFSAERLKGVDSTLKIQPAELGDSAMYLCASSLLGYEQYFGPGTRLTVT.

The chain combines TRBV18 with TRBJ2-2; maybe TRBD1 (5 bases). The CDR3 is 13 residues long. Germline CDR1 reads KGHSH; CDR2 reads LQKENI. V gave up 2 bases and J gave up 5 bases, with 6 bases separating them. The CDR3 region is CASSPGQTGELFF. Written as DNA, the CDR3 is TGTGCCAGCTCACCAGGACAAACCGGGGAGCTGTTTTTT.

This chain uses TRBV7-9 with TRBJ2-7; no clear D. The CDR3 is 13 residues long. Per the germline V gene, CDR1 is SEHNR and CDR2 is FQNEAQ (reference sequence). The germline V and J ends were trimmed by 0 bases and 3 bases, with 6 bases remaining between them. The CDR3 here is CASSLAAVYEQYF. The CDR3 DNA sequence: TGTGCCAGCAGCTTAGCGGCGGTCTACGAGCAGTACTTC.

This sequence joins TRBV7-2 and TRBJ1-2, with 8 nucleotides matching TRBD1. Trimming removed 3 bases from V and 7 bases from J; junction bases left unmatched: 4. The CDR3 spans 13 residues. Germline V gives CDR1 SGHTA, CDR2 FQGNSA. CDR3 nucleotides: TGTGCCAGCAGCTTGGACAGGGATCGTGGCTACACCTTC. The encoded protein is CASSLDRDRGYTF.

The CDR3 DNA is TGTGCCAGCAGCCTATCCGGAGGGCTGACAGGGGGGCAGTTCTTC. Protein product: CASSLSGGLTGGQFF. The chain joins TRBV4-2 to TRBJ2-1; 9 bases match TRBD1. CDR1 LGHNA and CDR2 YNFKEQ come from the germline V gene. The CDR3 length is 15 residues. V was pared by 4 bases and J by 12 bases, with 13 bases of the junction left unmatched.

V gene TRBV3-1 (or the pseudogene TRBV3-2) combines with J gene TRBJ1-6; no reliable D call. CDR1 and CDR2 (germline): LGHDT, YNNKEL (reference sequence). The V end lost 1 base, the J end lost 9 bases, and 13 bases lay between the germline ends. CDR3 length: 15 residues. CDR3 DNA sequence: TGTGCCAGCAGCCAAGGCAGGATAGTTAGTTCACCCCTCCACTTT. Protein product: CASSQGRIVSSPLHF.

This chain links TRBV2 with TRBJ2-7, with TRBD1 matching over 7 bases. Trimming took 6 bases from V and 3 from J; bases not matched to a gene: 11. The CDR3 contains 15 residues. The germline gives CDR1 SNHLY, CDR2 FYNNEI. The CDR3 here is CASRRQGVSGYEQYF. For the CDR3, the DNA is TGTGCCAGCAGACGCCAGGGGGTGAGTGGCTACGAGCAGTACTTC.

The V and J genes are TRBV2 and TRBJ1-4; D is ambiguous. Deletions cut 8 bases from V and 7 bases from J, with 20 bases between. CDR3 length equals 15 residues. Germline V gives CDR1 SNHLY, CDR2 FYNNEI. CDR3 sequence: CASGGLLTIAEKLFF. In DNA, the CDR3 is TGTGCCAGCGGCGGTCTCCTAACTATAGCTGAAAAACTGTTTTTT.

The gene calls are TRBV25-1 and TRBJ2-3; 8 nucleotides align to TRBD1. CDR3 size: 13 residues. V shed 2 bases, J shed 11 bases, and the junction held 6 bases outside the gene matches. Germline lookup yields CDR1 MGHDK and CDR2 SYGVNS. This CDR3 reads CASSESGGTGQYF. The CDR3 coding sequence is TGTGCCAGCAGTGAAAGTGGGGGGACAGGGCAGTATTTT. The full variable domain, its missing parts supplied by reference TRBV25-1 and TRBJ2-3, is EADIYQTPRYLVIGTGKKITLECSQTMGHDKMYWYQQDPGMELHLIHYSYGVNSTEKGDLSSESTVSRIRTEHFPLTLESARPSHTSQYLCASSESGGTGQYFGPGTRLTVL.

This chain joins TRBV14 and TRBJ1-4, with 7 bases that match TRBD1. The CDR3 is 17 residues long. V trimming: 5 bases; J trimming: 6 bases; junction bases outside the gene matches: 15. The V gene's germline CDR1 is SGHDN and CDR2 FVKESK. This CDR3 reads CASSKGDRARWDEKLFF. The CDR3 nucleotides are TGTGCCAGCAGCAAGGGTGACAGGGCCCGTTGGGATGAAAAACTGTTTTTT. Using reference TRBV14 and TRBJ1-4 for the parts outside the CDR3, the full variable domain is EAGVTQFPSHSVIEKGQTVTLRCDPISGHDNLYWYRRVMGKEIKFLLHFVKESKQDESGMPNNRFLAERTGGTYSTLKVQPAELEDSGVYFCASSKGDRARWDEKLFFGSGTQLSVL.

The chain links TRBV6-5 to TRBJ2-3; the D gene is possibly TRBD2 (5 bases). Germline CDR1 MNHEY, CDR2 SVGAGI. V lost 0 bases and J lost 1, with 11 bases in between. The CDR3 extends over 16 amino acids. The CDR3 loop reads CASSYSIISGTDTQYF. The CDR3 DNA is TGTGCCAGCAGTTACTCGATTATTAGCGGCACAGATACGCAGTATTTT.

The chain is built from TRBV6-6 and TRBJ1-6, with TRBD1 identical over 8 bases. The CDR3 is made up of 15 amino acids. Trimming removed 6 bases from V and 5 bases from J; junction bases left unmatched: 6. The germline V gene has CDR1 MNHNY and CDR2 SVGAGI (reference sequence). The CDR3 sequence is CASRGDRTNNSPLHF. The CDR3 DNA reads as TGTGCCAGCAGAGGGGACAGGACCAATAATTCACCCCTCCACTTT.